This T cell receptor (beta chain) was documented in a study of CXCR3-negative and CXCR3-positive naive CD8 T cells. The authors made the TRB cDNA libraries by 5' RACE using UMI labels. TCRdb reprocessed the 5' RACE reads; each CDR3 protein has one entry and no DNA is given. Here the sample table reports 150,000 or so distinct CDR3 sequences. The CDR3 covers 16 residues. CDR1 DFQATT and CDR2 SNEGSKA come from the germline V gene (reference sequence). Findings and limits, study-wide: Greater hydrophobicity was found in TRB CDR3s of CXCR3-positive naive cells than of CXCR3-negative naive cells.

Worth noting for this clonotype: Its antigen remains unknown.

Sequenced input: naive CXCR3+ CD8+ T cells from blood. Regarding subset: CD45RO-CCR7+CD27+CD95- naive CD8+ T cells expressing CXCR3 (TNR3+). V gene TRBV20-1 combines with J gene TRBJ2-5; TCRdb's D gene call, TRBD2, goes unchecked for lack of DNA. This receptor was obtained from a human donor in good health. Some clones in this sample may be carry-over from other donors' samples. The CDR3 sequence: CSARDLSGQYQETQYF.